A selection of T cell receptor beta chains follows, all from one sample in a study of shared clonotypes between healthy human individuals. Sequencing used immunoSEQ multiplex PCR; TCRdb keeps in-frame clones, though not all of them. The data contain 1.5 million to 2.5 million clones, about 95% of them singletons. Sequenced material: naive CD8+ T cells sorted from blood. The source is a man aged 18 to 30 in good health. Each CDR3 is given with its conserved first and last residue. D genes are given only for firm matches. The size of a clone is reported for some rows only, either as once, few or many, or as a class for expanded clones.

d_call j_call clone_size v_call cdr3_aa cdr3_nt
- TRBJ2-1 - TRBV6-5 CASSYSSSPYNEQFF TGTGCCAGCAGTTACTCTTCGAGTCCCTACAATGAGCAGTTCTTC
TRBD2 TRBJ2-1 - TRBV5-1 CASSGGLAGGEQFF TGCGCCAGCAGCGGGGGACTAGCGGGAGGTGAGCAGTTCTTC
- TRBJ2-1 - TRBV4-2 CASSPPWGQEDNNEQFF TGTGCCAGCAGCCCCCCCTGGGGCCAGGAAGATAACAATGAGCAGTTCTTC
- TRBJ1-1 - TRBV5-5 CASSLGAGVTEAFF TGTGCCAGCAGCTTGGGGGCTGGAGTCACTGAAGCTTTCTTT
TRBD1 TRBJ2-7 once TRBV7-8 CASSSPGQGALTYEQYF TGTGCCAGCAGCTCCCCGGGACAGGGGGCCCTGACCTACGAGCAGTACTTC
- TRBJ2-5 - TRBV14 CASSQDVRLGETQYF TGTGCCAGCAGCCAAGATGTACGACTAGGGGAGACCCAGTACTTC
- TRBJ2-1 - TRBV5-6 CASSLAGRIEQFF TGTGCCAGCAGCTTGGCAGGGCGAATTGAGCAGTTCTTC
- TRBJ2-7 - TRBV6-6 CASSRDTSYEQYF TGTGCCAGCAGCAGGGACACTTCCTACGAGCAGTACTTC
TRBD2 TRBJ2-3 once TRBV28 CASSPPMTSGEGKMDTQYF TGTGCCAGCAGTCCCCCCATGACTAGCGGGGAGGGAAAAATGGATACGCAGTATTTT
- TRBJ2-3 - TRBV9 CASSEPGTQYF TGTGCCAGCAGCGAGCCGGGTACGCAGTATTTT
- TRBJ2-7 - TRBV18 CASSPIGSSYEQYF TGTGCCAGCTCACCAATTGGAAGCTCCTACGAGCAGTACTTC
- TRBJ1-5 - TRBV6-1 CASSEALPGGYNQPQHF TGTGCCAGCAGTGAAGCGCTTCCGGGAGGTTACAATCAGCCCCAGCATTTT
- TRBJ1-5 - TRBV30 CAWNSASNQPQHF TGTGCCTGGAACTCGGCGAGCAATCAGCCCCAGCATTTT
TRBD1 TRBJ2-2 - TRBV10-2 CASSESRQGPKELFF TGCGCCAGCAGTGAGTCGCGACAGGGCCCGAAAGAGCTGTTTTTT
- TRBJ2-7 once TRBV6-1 CASSDLSGYEQYF TGTGCCAGCAGTGACTTAAGCGGCTACGAGCAGTACTTC
TRBD1 TRBJ2-3 few TRBV5-1 CASSPDRGDTQYF TGCGCCAGCAGCCCGGACAGGGGTGATACGCAGTATTTT
TRBD1 TRBJ1-6 - TRBV10-3 CAISEGQGGNSPLHF TGTGCCATCAGCGAGGGACAGGGGGGAAATTCACCCCTCCACTTT
TRBD1 TRBJ2-7 once TRBV30 CALRRTGNYEQYF TGTGCCTTACGAAGGACAGGGAACTACGAGCAGTACTTC
TRBD1 TRBJ2-1 - TRBV4-1 CASSQDKGQGFYEQFF TGCGCCAGCAGCCAAGACAAAGGACAGGGTTTTTATGAGCAGTTCTTC
TRBD2 TRBJ2-7 - TRBV6-5 CASSYRAGGAYEQYF TGTGCCAGCAGTTACAGAGCGGGAGGCGCCTACGAGCAGTACTTC
TRBD1 TRBJ1-3 - TRBV4-1 CASSQDRSSGNTIYF TGCGCCAGCAGCCAGGACAGGTCCTCTGGAAACACCATATATTTT
TRBD2 TRBJ2-3 once TRBV27 CASTNGLAGATDTQYF TGTGCCAGCACCAACGGACTAGCGGGGGCCACAGATACGCAGTATTTT
TRBD1 TRBJ2-7 - TRBV5-1 CASSPALTGLSYEQYF TGCGCCAGCAGCCCGGCCTTGACAGGGTTATCCTACGAGCAGTACTTC
TRBD2 TRBJ2-7 - TRBV4-1 CASSQIAGEIEQYF TGCGCCAGCAGCCAAATAGCGGGAGAGATCGAGCAGTACTTC
- TRBJ2-1 - TRBV2 CASSDYGGPSYNEQFF TGTGCCAGCAGTGACTACGGGGGACCCTCCTACAATGAGCAGTTCTTC
- TRBJ1-1 - TRBV6-5 CASSYGRGRVTEAFF TGTGCCAGCAGTTACGGGCGAGGGAGGGTGACTGAAGCTTTCTTT
TRBD1 TRBJ2-5 - TRBV7-9 CASSSQGSGGQETQYF TGTGCCAGCAGCTCCCAGGGGTCAGGGGGCCAAGAGACCCAGTACTTC
TRBD1 TRBJ1-1 - TRBV6-5 CASSSYRGGTEAFF TGTGCCAGCAGTAGTTACAGGGGAGGCACTGAAGCTTTCTTT
- TRBJ2-1 - TRBV4-3 CASSQDGGSYNEQFF TGCGCCAGCAGCCAAGACGGCGGCTCCTACAATGAGCAGTTCTTC
TRBD2 TRBJ2-5 once TRBV2 CASSFSGVQETQYF TGTGCCAGCAGCTTTAGCGGGGTACAAGAGACCCAGTACTTC
TRBD2 TRBJ2-1 once TRBV28 CASSLTSGSSYNEQFF TGTGCCAGCAGTTTGACTAGCGGGAGTAGTTACAATGAGCAGTTCTTC
- TRBJ2-5 - TRBV5-8 CASSLWDANTNF TGTGCCAGCAGCCTATGGGACGCAAACACTAACTTC
- TRBJ1-1 - TRBV19 CASSSGTPNTEAFF TGTGCCAGTAGTTCCGGGACACCTAACACTGAAGCTTTCTTT
- TRBJ2-7 - TRBV30 CAWSAGLGHEQYF TGTGCCTGGAGTGCAGGGTTGGGCCACGAGCAGTACTTC
- TRBJ2-1 once TRBV7-2 CASSLDLGAVSYNEQFF TGTGCCAGCAGCTTAGATCTCGGGGCGGTCTCCTACAATGAGCAGTTCTTC
TRBD1 TRBJ2-7 - TRBV28 CASSIHRGASYEQYF TGTGCCAGCAGTATCCACAGGGGCGCTTCCTACGAGCAGTACTTC
- TRBJ2-7 - TRBV5-4 CASSWGRAYEQYF TGTGCCAGCAGCTGGGGCAGGGCCTACGAGCAGTACTTC
TRBD1 TRBJ2-7 - TRBV29-1 CSVEGTGFAEQYF TGCAGCGTTGAGGGGACAGGGTTTGCCGAGCAGTACTTC
TRBD1 TRBJ2-7 - TRBV27 CASSFTTGIYEQYF TGTGCCAGCAGTTTCACGACAGGGATCTACGAGCAGTACTTC
- TRBJ2-4 - TRBV6-6 CASSYGGAGDIQYF TGTGCCAGCAGTTACGGGGGAGCCGGAGACATTCAGTACTTC
- TRBJ2-1 - TRBV30 CAWSLIDNEQFF TGTGCCTGGAGTCTGATTGACAATGAGCAGTTCTTC
TRBD2 TRBJ2-2 - TRBV6-5 CASSYSGLAYGELFF TGTGCCAGCAGTTACTCGGGACTAGCGTACGGGGAGCTGTTTTTT
- TRBJ2-7 - TRBV5-6 CASSLDARHYEQYF TGTGCCAGCAGCTTGGACGCCCGGCATTACGAGCAGTACTTC
TRBD2 TRBJ2-1 - TRBV11-2 CASSYQAGGVYNEQFF TGTGCCAGCAGCTACCAAGCGGGAGGGGTATACAATGAGCAGTTCTTC
TRBD1 TRBJ1-5 - TRBV4-1 CASSRSTGDYQPQHF TGCGCCAGCAGCCGATCGACAGGGGATTATCAGCCCCAGCATTTT
- TRBJ1-5 - TRBV28 CASSPAPQRYSNQPQHF TGTGCCAGCAGCCCTGCCCCCCAGAGATATAGCAATCAGCCCCAGCATTTT
TRBD2 TRBJ2-2 - TRBV11-2 CASSLDQSGENTGELFF TGTGCCAGCAGCTTAGATCAGAGCGGGGAGAACACCGGGGAGCTGTTTTTT
TRBD1 TRBJ2-7 - TRBV9 CASSPTGLNYEQYF TGTGCCAGCAGCCCGACAGGGCTTAACTACGAGCAGTACTTC
TRBD1 TRBJ2-6 - TRBV13 CASTKAGTGGGIGANVLTF TGTGCCAGCACCAAGGCGGGGACAGGGGGCGGCATTGGGGCCAACGTCCTGACTTTC
- TRBJ1-4 once TRBV7-8 CATREVSATERNEKLFF TGTGCCACCAGAGAGGTAAGTGCAACGGAAAGGAATGAAAAACTGTTTTTT
- TRBJ2-7 - TRBV4-1 CASSQVRGAWYEQYF TGCGCCAGCAGCCAAGTACGGGGGGCCTGGTACGAGCAGTACTTC
- TRBJ1-1 - TRBV25-1 CASSDPKREGNTEAFF TGTGCCAGCAGTGACCCGAAGAGAGAGGGGAACACTGAAGCTTTCTTT
- TRBJ2-3 few TRBV27 CASSFGGTDTQYF TGTGCCAGCAGTTTCGGGGGCACAGATACGCAGTATTTT
- TRBJ1-5 once TRBV28 CASSFSTWGAGLNQPQHF TGTGCCAGCAGTTTCTCAACATGGGGGGCGGGCTTGAATCAGCCCCAGCATTTT
- TRBJ1-2 - TRBV7-9 CASSPPEHYGYTF TGTGCCAGCAGCCCTCCGGAACACTATGGCTACACCTTC